A single sample is the source of the 16 T cell receptor beta chains below, sequenced in a study of CD8 T cells in ankylosing spondylitis. TCRdb ran MiXCR on the 5' RACE reads and lists one entry per CDR3 protein. There are roughly 100,000 distinct CDR3 sequences in the sample; about 8.3% occur only once, and 9.9% lies in the top ten. Sequenced material: blood, either unsorted or a sorted T cell fraction (not recorded which). The receptors were gathered from a male donor with ankylosing spondylitis or in good health (not recorded which).

This clonotype has a count of ten or more. The rearrangement uses TRBV20-1 and TRBJ2-7, with TRBD1 identical over 8 bases. The germline V gene has CDR1 DFQATT and CDR2 SNEGSKA (reference sequence). V dropped 3 bases and J dropped 1; count of bases not matched to a gene: 2. CDR3 length: 13 amino acids. The CDR3 DNA sequence: TGCAGTGCTAGTAGGACAGGGTCCTACGAGCAGTACTTC. It codes for CSASRTGSYEQYF.

This clonotype was counted only a few times. The rearrangement links TRBV2 to TRBJ1-1; maybe TRBD1 (5 bases). Germline CDR1 is SNHLY and CDR2 is FYNNEI. This CDR3 comprises 13 residues. The V and J ends lost 3 bases and 4 bases respectively, with 9 bases between them. CDR3 in amino acids: CASSDREGTEAFF. The CDR3 bases are TGTGCCAGCAGTGACAGGGAGGGCACTGAAGCTTTCTTT.

This clonotype was observed many times. This CDR3 is CSASNMGAYSNQPQHF. In DNA, the CDR3 is TGCAGTGCATCCAACATGGGGGCATATAGCAATCAGCCCCAGCATTTT. The V gene is TRBV20-1, the J gene TRBJ1-5; D may be TRBD1 (6 bases). Trimming stripped 6 bases from V and 0 bases from J, with 18 bases between. The CDR3 length is 16 residues. Germline-derived CDR1 and CDR2 are DFQATT and SNEGSKA (reference sequence).

The rearrangement uses TRBV19 and TRBJ2-3; 8 bases fit TRBD1. Germline V gene sequence: CDR1 LNHDA, CDR2 SQIVND (reference sequence). CDR3 length: 14 amino acids. Trimming removed 3 bases from V and 6 bases from J; junction bases left unmatched: 5. The CDR3 region is CASSIQGAGDTQYF. For the CDR3, the DNA is TGTGCCAGTAGTATTCAGGGGGCTGGGGATACGCAGTATTTT.

This clonotype was detected ten times or more. The chain combines TRBV4-3 with TRBJ2-7; 11 nucleotides line up with TRBD2. This CDR3 is 17 amino acids long. Germline CDR1 and CDR2: LGHNA and YSLEER. With 0 bases clipped from V and 0 bases from J, the junction kept 4 bases outside the gene matches. CDR3 nucleotides: TGCGCCAGCAGCCAAGATGTAGCGGGAGGGCCCTCCTACGAGCAGTACTTC. Its protein product is CASSQDVAGGPSYEQYF.

The sample holds many counts of this clonotype. The J gene is TRBJ2-2, the V gene TRBV10-3; TRBD2 matches 12 bases. V lost 2 bases and J lost 0; bases outside the gene matches: 1. Germline values: CDR1 ENHRY, CDR2 SYGVKD. CDR3 length equals 17 residues. The CDR3 nucleotides are TGTGCCATCAGTGAGACTAGCGGGAGGACGAACACCGGGGAGCTGTTTTTT. Protein: CAISETSGRTNTGELFF.

This clonotype was observed at least ten times. J is TRBJ1-4 and V is TRBV11-2; maybe TRBD1 (6 bases). CDR1 and CDR2 from the germline V gene are SGHAT and FQNNGV. V lost 3 bases to trimming and J lost 7 bases, with 15 bases between them. The CDR3 is 15 residues long. The chain's CDR3 is CASSLSGGTFEKLFF. The CDR3 region has the DNA TGTGCCAGCAGCTTGTCGGGGGGGACATTTGAAAAACTGTTTTTT.

Ten or more counts support this clonotype. V and J are TRBV18 and TRBJ1-5, with 7 bases fitting TRBD1. V trimming: 3 bases; J trimming: 7 bases; junction bases outside the gene matches: 12. CDR1 is KGHSH, CDR2 LQKENI, per germline. The length of the CDR3 is 16 residues. The CDR3 is CASSPRGTDRSQPQHF. The CDR3, as DNA: TGTGCCAGCTCACCCCGCGGGACAGATAGAAGCCAGCCCCAGCATTTT.

This clonotype was picked up many times. V is TRBV12-5 and J is TRBJ2-1; the match to TRBD2 covers 10 bases. Germline values: CDR1 LGHNT, CDR2 FRNRAP. After removal of 5 bases from V and 5 bases from J, the junction contained 9 bases not matched to a gene. The CDR3 is 16 residues long. The CDR3 DNA sequence: TGTGCTAGTGGTCCCCTCGGACTAGCGGAGGACAATGAGCAGTTCTTC. Translating it yields CASGPLGLAEDNEQFF.

Ten or more counts support this clonotype. The chain carries TRBV4-1 and TRBJ2-7; maybe TRBD1 (5 bases). The CDR3 is 18 residues long. Trimming took 0 bases from V and 0 from J, leaving 18 bases between them. CDR1 is MGHRA, CDR2 YSYEKL, per germline. CDR3 region: CASSQEIEQAVSSYEQYF. Written as DNA, the CDR3 is TGCGCCAGCAGCCAAGAAATCGAACAGGCCGTATCCTCCTACGAGCAGTACTTC.

This clonotype was counted ten times or more. The chain combines TRBV5-6 with TRBJ1-1, with a tentative D call TRBD1 (5 bases). Germline CDR1 SGHDT, CDR2 YYEEEE. This CDR3 spans 15 amino acids. Trimming took 6 bases from V and 4 from J, leaving 19 bases between them. CDR3 loop: CASTPRQTMGTEAFF. In nucleotides, the CDR3 is TGTGCCAGCACCCCCAGACAGACTATGGGCACTGAAGCTTTCTTT.

To note about this clonotype: Just one base apart from a much larger clone, this may be a read error. The rearrangement joins TRBV7-2 to TRBJ1-1, with TRBD1 identical over 7 bases. The CDR3 totals 15 residues. CDR1 is SGHTA, CDR2 FQGNSA, per germline. This chain's CDR3 is CVSRGQTGGNTEAFF. The CDR3 DNA reads as TGTGTCAGCAGGGGACAGACCGGAGGGAACACTGAAGCTTTCTTT.

This clonotype has a count of ten or more. This chain links TRBV7-8 with TRBJ2-3, with D perhaps TRBD2 (7 bases). This CDR3 contains 17 residues. From germline, CDR1 is SGHVS and CDR2 FQNEAQ. V lost 5 bases, J lost 6 bases, and 24 bases lay in between. This CDR3 is CASSPRLGGGAGDTQYF. The CDR3 coding sequence is TGTGCCAGCAGCCCCCGGTTAGGTGGGGGGGCCGGGGATACGCAGTATTTT.

J is TRBJ2-5 and V is TRBV20-1; D call uncertain. With 4 bases removed from V and 2 bases from J, the gap between germline ends came to 8 bases. There are 12 residues in the CDR3. Looked up from germline, CDR1 is DFQATT and CDR2 is SNEGSKA (reference sequence). The CDR3 protein is CSATKYQETQYF. CDR3 in DNA: TGCAGTGCTACGAAGTATCAAGAGACCCAGTACTTC.

This clonotype was detected many times. The V call is TRBV12-3 or TRBV12-4, the J call TRBJ2-1; 7 nucleotides agree with TRBD2. V lost 4 bases, J lost 4 bases, and 4 bases stayed unmatched. This CDR3 spans 14 amino acids. The CDR3, as DNA: TGTGCCAGCAGTTCTAGCGGCAGATACAATGAGCAGTTCTTC. It is translated as CASSSSGRYNEQFF.

In its sample, this clonotype was seen many times. The V and J genes are TRBV3-1 and TRBJ1-5, with D tentatively TRBD1 (6 bases). Between the trimmed V and J ends, which lost 0 bases and 3 bases, there was a span of 15 bases. This CDR3 has 17 residues. Germline values: CDR1 LGHDT, CDR2 YNNKEL (reference sequence). CDR3 sequence (DNA): TGTGCCAGCAGCCAAGACCCCCTTGACAGGACCAATCAGCCCCAGCATTTT. Its protein product is CASSQDPLDRTNQPQHF.